The 29 T cell receptor beta chains given below trace back to one sample, sequenced in a study of regulatory T cells in long-lasting Graves disease. Time point denoted: persistent/refractory GD, antithyroid drugs over 5 years with positive TRAb. Isolated PBMC RNA provided the starting material for the TCR library. Assembly of TCR beta libraries relied on iRepertoire HTBI primers together with Arm-PCR of CDR3 regions. TCRdb redid the calling of the multiplex PCR reads with MiXCR, one entry per CDR3 protein. Seen here are roughly 400,000 distinct CDR3 sequences, roughly 20% observed once, and the top ten hold about a fifth. The specimen was peripheral blood mononuclear cells (PBMCs), collected when the disease was refractory, from a patient treated with antithyroid drugs. The origin of the receptors is a female donor with Graves disease.

The chain joins TRBV13 to TRBJ2-7, with D possibly matching TRBD2 (5 bases). Trimming removed 3 bases at V and 5 bases at J, with 23 bases between. This CDR3 has 17 amino acids. Germline lookup yields CDR1 PRHDT and CDR2 FYEKMQ (reference sequence). CDR3 loop: CASSLLGSKVPSHEQYF. The CDR3 DNA reads TGTGCCAGCAGCTTGTTGGGGAGTAAGGTCCCGAGCCACGAGCAGTACTTC. Based on the CDR3 plus reference TRBV13 and TRBJ2-7, the full variable domain is AAGVIQSPRHLIKEKRETATLKCYPIPRHDTVYWYQQGPGQDPQFLISFYEKMQSDKGSIPDRFSAQQFSDYHSELNMSSLELGDSALYFCASSLLGSKVPSHEQYFGPGTRLTVT.

CDR3: CSVADRGAYEQYF. DNA for the CDR3: TGCAGCGTTGCTGACAGGGGGGCCTACGAGCAGTACTTC. V is TRBV29-1 and J is TRBJ2-7; 9 nucleotides line up with TRBD1. CDR1 is SQVTM and CDR2 is ANQGSEA in the germline V gene. The CDR3 loop spans 13 amino acids. The trim removed 4 bases at V and 2 bases at J, leaving 3 bases unmatched.

The sample holds many counts of this clonotype. The CDR3 DNA reads as TGTGCCAGCAGTTACTCGACAGGATACACTGAAGCTTTCTTT. It translates to CASSYSTGYTEAFF. The chain carries TRBV6-5 and TRBJ1-1; a possible D gene is TRBD1 (6 bases). CDR3 length: 14 amino acids. CDR1 MNHEY and CDR2 SVGAGI come from the germline V gene. V was trimmed by 0 bases and J by 3 bases, leaving 8 bases between them.

This clonotype was picked up a small number of times. The rearrangement links TRBV7-2 to TRBJ1-5; 7 bases agree with TRBD1. The J segment lost 7 bases and the V segment lost 0 bases, leaving 6 bases of the junction unmatched. The germline V gene encodes CDR1 SGHTA and CDR2 FQGNSA. CDR3 length: 15 residues. CDR3 region: CASSLATGLNQPQHF. CDR3 sequence (DNA): TGTGCCAGCAGCTTAGCGACAGGGCTGAACCAGCCCCAGCATTTT. Based on the CDR3 plus reference TRBV7-2 and TRBJ1-5, the full variable domain is GAGVSQSPSNKVTEKGKDVELRCDPISGHTALYWYRQSLGQGLEFLIYFQGNSAPDKSGLPSDRFSAERTGGSVSTLTIQRTQQEDSAVYLCASSLATGLNQPQHFGDGTRLSIL.

The table lists this clonotype with a count of one. This clone may be a read error of a much larger clone one base away. V is TRBV6-2 or TRBV6-3 and J is TRBJ2-6; tentative D call: TRBD2 (6 bases). V shed 2 bases and J shed 2 bases, with 13 bases lying between them. The CDR3 covers 17 residues. Per the germline V gene, CDR1 is MNHEY and CDR2 is SVGEGT. In DNA form, the CDR3 reads TGTGCCAGCAGTTACCTGCACCCGGGGGCTGGGGCCAACGTCCTGACTTTC. The encoded protein is CASSYLHPGAGANVLTF.

In this sample, this clonotype turned up once. This chain joins TRBV28 and TRBJ2-1, with 9 bases lining up with TRBD2. There are 15 residues in the CDR3. Germline V gives CDR1 MDHEN, CDR2 SYDVKM. J gave up 8 bases and V 3 bases, and 8 bases lay outside the gene matches. The CDR3 region has the DNA TGTGCCAGCAGTTTGTTGATAGCGGGAGTTGATGAGCAGTTCTTC. Protein: CASSLLIAGVDEQFF.

Points on this clonotype: One base away lies a much larger clone, so this may be a sequencing read error. The rearrangement links TRBV6-2 or TRBV6-3 to TRBJ1-2, with unresolved D. The CDR3 consists of 15 residues. Germline V gene data show CDR1 as MNHEY and CDR2 as SVGEGT. The CDR3 nucleotides read TGTACCAGCAGTTACCTAGGCAGCCTAACCTATGGCTACACCTTC. It encodes CTSSYLGSLTYGYTF.

This clonotype occurred many times. The J gene is TRBJ1-5, the V gene TRBV28; D is undetermined. The CDR3 is made up of 12 amino acids. V was clipped by 4 bases and J by 9 bases, with 10 bases between them. Germline V gene lookup returns CDR1 MDHEN and CDR2 SYDVKM. The CDR3 is CASSSTSLPQHF. CDR3 bases: TGTGCCAGCAGTTCTACAAGCCTGCCCCAGCATTTT. Using reference TRBV28 and TRBJ1-5 for the parts outside the CDR3, the full variable domain is DVKVTQSSRYLVKRTGEKVFLECVQDMDHENMFWYRQDPGLGLRLIYFSYDVKMKEKGDIPEGYSVSREKKERFSLILESASTNQTSMYLCASSSTSLPQHFGDGTRLSIL.

In its sample, this clonotype was seen many times. The chain has TRBV6-1 and TRBJ2-5; D uncertain. There are 13 residues in the CDR3. Trimming removed 6 bases at V and 1 base at J, with 9 bases between. Germline V gene lookup returns CDR1 MNHNS and CDR2 SASEGT. CDR3 coding DNA: TGTGCCAGCAGCAACACACCCCAAGAGACCCAGTACTTC. This encodes CASSNTPQETQYF.

This clonotype has a count of ten or more. The V call is TRBV18, the J call TRBJ2-5; D is unresolved. The length of the CDR3 is 12 residues. The V gene's germline CDR1 is KGHSH and CDR2 LQKENI. With 7 bases removed from V and 2 bases from J, the gap between germline ends came to 8 bases. CDR3 in amino acids: CASLSEQETQYF. CDR3 sequence (DNA): TGTGCCAGCTTATCCGAGCAAGAGACCCAGTACTTC. Supplemented by reference TRBV18 and TRBJ2-5, the full variable domain reads NAGVMQNPRHLVRRRGQEARLRCSPMKGHSHVYWYRQLPEEGLKFMVYLQKENIIDESGMPKERFSAEFPKEGPSILRIQQVVRGDSAAYFCASLSEQETQYFGPGTRLLVL.

The table lists this clonotype with a few counts. The rearrangement uses TRBV7-2 and TRBJ2-5; D gene uncertain. Per germline, CDR1 SGHTA and CDR2 FQGNSA. Trimming took 1 base from V and 5 from J, leaving 8 bases between them. The CDR3 consists of 13 residues. This CDR3 reads CASSLDGWETQYF. CDR3 in DNA: TGTGCCAGCAGCTTAGACGGGTGGGAGACCCAGTACTTC.

V usage is TRBV12-3 or TRBV12-4 and J usage is TRBJ1-5, with D maybe TRBD1 (5 bases). The CDR3 loop spans 16 amino acids. Trimming took off 2 bases at V and 5 bases at J, with 16 bases between the two ends. The CDR3 coding sequence is TGTGCCAGCAGTTTACTTTCGTGGGGGACGGATCAGCCCCAGCATTTT. This translates into CASSLLSWGTDQPQHF.

This clonotype was detected many times. The chain carries TRBV11-3 and TRBJ2-1; TRBD1 agrees at 9 bases. The CDR3 has 17 amino acids. CDR1 is SGHNT, CDR2 YENEEA, per germline. With V trimmed by 3 bases and J by 5 bases, 11 bases remained unmatched. The CDR3 is CASSFGIGTGWNNEQFF. The CDR3 DNA sequence: TGTGCCAGCAGCTTCGGCATAGGGACAGGGTGGAACAATGAGCAGTTCTTC.

This clonotype was seen at least ten times. The chain couples TRBV29-1 to TRBJ1-2; D gene unclear. Germline V gene sequence: CDR1 SQVTM, CDR2 ANQGSEA. The CDR3 totals 13 residues. The ends were cut back, 0 bases at V and 4 bases at J, with 9 bases in the middle. Here the CDR3 DNA reads TGCAGCGTTGAAGATCTCACCTCCTATGGCTACACCTTC. Amino acids: CSVEDLTSYGYTF.

Comment on this clonotype: It may be a read error: a sequence one base away is much more abundant. The genes are TRBV30 and TRBJ2-5; 13 positions agree with TRBD2. The CDR3 loop spans 15 amino acids. The V gene's germline CDR1 is GTSNPN and CDR2 SVGIG (reference sequence). In DNA form, the CDR3 reads TGTGCCTGGAGTCGGACTAGCGGGAGTACAGAGGCCCAGTACTTC. This sequence encodes CAWSRTSGSTEAQYF.

V is TRBV7-2 and J is TRBJ2-2; a possible D gene is TRBD2 (5 bases). This CDR3 spans 18 amino acids. The germline gives CDR1 SGHTA, CDR2 FQGNSA. V shed 2 bases and J shed 4 bases, with 20 bases lying between them. Here the CDR3 reads CASSLSAQRSRSTGELFF. The CDR3 DNA sequence: TGTGCCAGCAGCTTATCCGCTCAGCGGAGCCGGTCCACCGGGGAGCTGTTTTTT.

This clonotype was seen a handful of times. The rearrangement links TRBV3-1 to TRBJ2-5; the D is unclear. The CDR3 loop spans 12 amino acids. Germline V gene data show CDR1 as LGHDT and CDR2 as YNNKEL (reference sequence). Trimming removed 3 bases from V and 3 bases from J, with 5 bases in between. CDR3 DNA: TGTGCCAGCAGCCACTTAAAAGAGACCCAGTACTTC. This encodes CASSHLKETQYF.

This clonotype was seen ten or more times. The V gene is TRBV7-8, the J gene TRBJ2-5, with TRBD2 identical over 11 bases. The CDR3 has 16 amino acids. The J segment lost 5 bases and the V segment lost 5 bases, leaving 10 bases of the junction unmatched. CDR1 and CDR2 (germline): SGHVS, FQNEAQ. CDR3 amino acids: CASSPGVAGGPETQYF. The CDR3 DNA follows: TGTGCCAGCAGCCCCGGGGTAGCGGGAGGGCCTGAGACCCAGTACTTC.

The chain joins TRBV5-5 to TRBJ2-7, with 10 bases fitting TRBD2. The J segment lost 0 bases and the V segment lost 4 bases, leaving 4 bases of the junction unmatched. The CDR3 sequence is 15 residues long. CDR1 and CDR2 from the germline V gene are SGHKS and YYEKEE (reference sequence). CDR3 in amino acids: CASSPLAGVSYEQYF. The CDR3 DNA reads as TGTGCCAGCAGCCCTCTAGCGGGAGTCTCCTACGAGCAGTACTTC.

With respect to this clonotype: A clone one base away is much larger, so this may be a read error. V is TRBV12-3 or TRBV12-4 and J is TRBJ1-6; 7 bases align to TRBD1. This CDR3 comprises 14 residues. In nucleotides, the CDR3 is TGTGCCAGCAGTTTGGGGACAGAAGGTTCACCCCCCCACTTT. It yields the protein CASSLGTEGSPPHF.

Concerning this clonotype: Given a much more abundant clone one base away, this may be a read error. This sequence joins TRBV6-2 or TRBV6-3 and TRBJ2-7; D is uncertain. CDR1 is MNHEY, CDR2 SVGEGT, per germline. This CDR3 has 11 amino acids. As DNA, the CDR3 is TGTGCCAGCAAAGAATCCTACGTGCAGTACTTC. Translating gives CASKESYVQYF.

This clonotype appeared many times. The V call is TRBV12-3 or TRBV12-4, the J call TRBJ2-7, with 8 bases fitting TRBD1. V was clipped by 0 bases and J by 6 bases; unmatched bases: 7. This CDR3 is built from 15 residues. For the CDR3, the DNA is TGTGCCAGCAGTTTAGCGCCAGGGACAGGCGGCGAGCAGTACTTC. Translating gives CASSLAPGTGGEQYF.

This clonotype was counted many times. J is TRBJ1-1 and V is TRBV7-8; D might be TRBD1 (6 bases). The CDR3 has 12 residues. CDR1 SGHVS and CDR2 FQNEAQ come from the germline V gene. The germline V and J ends were trimmed by 5 bases and 8 bases, with 12 bases remaining between them. The chain's CDR3 is CASSPTGGEAFF. The CDR3 DNA is TGTGCCAGCAGCCCGACAGGTGGAGAAGCTTTCTTT. Supplemented by reference TRBV7-8 and TRBJ1-1, the full variable domain reads GAGVSQSPRYKVAKRGQDVALRCDPISGHVSLFWYQQALGQGPEFLTYFQNEAQLDKSGLPSDRFFAERPEGSVSTLKIQRTQQEDSAVYLCASSPTGGEAFFGQGTRLTVV.

This clonotype showed up just a few times. V is TRBV9 and J is TRBJ1-6; a weak D match, TRBD1 (5 bases). Germline V gives CDR1 SGDLS, CDR2 YYNGEE. This CDR3 has 14 residues. The V and J ends lost 2 bases and 5 bases respectively, with 8 bases between them. This chain's CDR3 is CASSVWGDNSPLHF. The DNA for the CDR3 is TGTGCCAGCAGCGTCTGGGGGGATAATTCACCCCTCCACTTT.

The gene calls are TRBV29-1 and TRBJ2-7; 10 positions agree with TRBD2. The CDR3 is made up of 13 amino acids. Germline trimming cut 5 bases from V and 4 bases from J; bases unmatched to any gene: 5. The germline CDR1 and CDR2 sequences are SQVTM and ANQGSEA. The chain's CDR3 is CSVWTSGGYEQYF. The CDR3 bases are TGCAGCGTTTGGACTAGCGGAGGTTACGAGCAGTACTTC.

At least ten counts were recorded for this clonotype. The chain joins TRBV7-2 to TRBJ1-6; 8 bases are shared with TRBD1. Germline loops: CDR1 SGHTA, CDR2 FQGNSA. The CDR3 extends over 16 amino acids. V lost 1 base, J lost 5 bases, and 4 bases stayed unmatched. CDR3 residues: CASSLGTGNNNSPLHF. The CDR3 coding sequence is TGTGCCAGCAGCTTAGGGACAGGGAATAATAATTCACCCCTCCACTTT.

This clonotype showed up just a few times. The chain is built from TRBV29-1 and TRBJ1-5; D is perhaps TRBD1 (6 bases). CDR1 and CDR2 from the germline V gene are SQVTM and ANQGSEA. Trimming left V 7 bases short and J 3 bases short, with 13 bases between. The CDR3 sequence is 13 residues long. CDR3 loop: CSAGGRDNQPQHF. CDR3 nucleotide sequence: TGCAGCGCCGGGGGCCGAGACAATCAGCCCCAGCATTTT. Variable domain in full (rest from reference TRBV29-1 and TRBJ1-5): SAVISQKPSRDICQRGTSLTIQCQVDSQVTMMFWYRQQPGQSLTLIATANQGSEATYESGFVIDKFPISRPNLTFSTLTVSNMSPEDSSIYLCSAGGRDNQPQHFGDGTRLSIL.

This clonotype was detected a few times. The chain recombines TRBV7-9 with TRBJ2-2; D unclear. V was trimmed by 5 bases and J by 5 bases, leaving 15 bases between them. CDR3 length: 15 residues. Germline values: CDR1 SEHNR, CDR2 FQNEAQ (reference sequence). The CDR3 coding sequence is TGTGCCAGCAGCGTCCATCTACTTCAAACCGGGGAGCTGTTTTTT. Its translation is CASSVHLLQTGELFF. The full variable domain, completed using reference TRBV7-9 and TRBJ2-2, is DTGVSQNPRHKITKRGQNVTFRCDPISEHNRLYWYRQTLGQGPEFLTYFQNEAQLEKSRLLSDRFSAERPKGSFSTLEIQRTEQGDSAMYLCASSVHLLQTGELFFGEGSRLTVL.

J is TRBJ2-1 and V is TRBV6-5; no clear D. Germline V lookup: CDR1 MNHEY, CDR2 SVGAGI. With 1 base removed from V and 10 bases from J, the gap between germline ends came to 8 bases. The CDR3 extends over 12 amino acids. This chain's CDR3 is CASSYYPGEQFF. In nucleotides, the CDR3 is TGTGCCAGCAGTTACTACCCTGGGGAGCAGTTCTTC.